These T cell receptor beta chains were read from a single sample in a study of T cells after yellow fever vaccination. TCRdb re-derived calls from the 5' RACE reads in MiXCR, one entry per CDR3 protein. Of hundreds of thousands of distinct CDR3 sequences listed, approximately 19% are singletons. The sequenced sample was PBMCs, obtained before the yellow fever booster vaccination. The receptor set was obtained from a man younger than 35 who received the YFV17D yellow fever vaccine. Each CDR3 is given with its conserved first and last residue. D genes are given only for firm matches. Rows give clone size only sometimes, using once, few, many, or a class for an expanded clone.

few,-,TRBJ1-5,TRBV24-1,CATSGGGRNQPQHF,TGTGCCACCAGTGGAGGGGGACGGAATCAGCCCCAGCATTTT
few,-,TRBJ1-6,TRBV4-3,CASSQDRGPPLHF,TGCGCCAGCAGCCAAGATCGGGGCCCACCCCTCCACTTT
once,TRBD1,TRBJ1-5,TRBV10-3,CAITDRENQPQHF,TGTGCCATCACGGACAGGGAAAATCAGCCCCAGCATTTT
few,-,TRBJ2-3,TRBV27,CASSRSLGTDTQYF,TGTGCCAGCAGCCGGAGCCTTGGCACAGATACGCAGTATTTT
-,-,TRBJ1-1,TRBV7-9,CASSLYGSGAFF,TGTGCCAGCAGCTTATATGGGTCAGGAGCTTTCTTT
-,-,TRBJ1-2,TRBV6-5,CASTPGGLVNYGYTF,TGTGCCAGCACCCCCGGCGGACTGGTTAACTATGGCTACACCTTC
-,TRBD2,TRBJ2-3,TRBV28,CASIPGLAGFTDTQYF,TGTGCCAGCATACCAGGGCTAGCGGGGTTCACAGATACGCAGTATTTT
few,-,TRBJ2-1,TRBV7-9,CASRTTNYNEQFF,TGTGCCAGCAGGACGACCAACTACAATGAGCAGTTCTTC
-,-,TRBJ2-5,TRBV18,CASSAFSETQYF,TGTGCCAGCTCCGCCTTTTCAGAGACCCAGTACTTC
-,-,TRBJ2-7,TRBV20-1,CSARDLLRGGADYEQYF,TGCAGTGCTAGAGACCTCCTTAGGGGGGGGGCCGACTACGAGCAGTACTTC
few,TRBD1,TRBJ1-1,TRBV4-1,CASSQPGQGTEAFF,TGCGCCAGCAGCCAACCGGGACAGGGAACTGAAGCTTTCTTT
few,-,TRBJ2-3,TRBV7-3,CASSSGSHLTDTQYF,TGTGCCAGCAGCTCCGGGTCCCATCTAACAGATACGCAGTATTTT
few,-,TRBJ1-2,TRBV4-3,CASSQVIGFGYTF,TGCGCCAGCAGCCAAGTCATAGGCTTCGGCTACACCTTC
few,-,TRBJ2-1,TRBV10-3,CAISDLPYNEQFF,TGTGCCATCAGTGACCTACCGTACAATGAGCAGTTCTTC
-,TRBD2,TRBJ2-5,TRBV18,CASSPPSGGSETQYF,TGTGCCAGCTCACCACCCAGCGGGGGCAGCGAGACCCAGTACTTC
few,-,TRBJ1-4,TRBV25-1,CASSLSTNEKLFF,TGTGCCAGCAGTTTGTCAACTAATGAAAAACTGTTTTTT
-,-,TRBJ1-4,TRBV11-2,CASSLSVVTNEKLFF,TGTGCCAGCAGCCTCTCGGTGGTAACTAATGAAAAACTGTTTTTT
few,-,TRBJ1-2,TRBV4-3,CASSQDDAAGNGYTF,TGCGCCAGCAGCCAAGATGACGCCGCTGGGAATGGCTACACCTTC
-,-,TRBJ2-4,TRBV4-1,CASSQESYQRNIQYF,TGCGCCAGCAGCCAAGAGTCATACCAGAGAAACATTCAGTACTTC